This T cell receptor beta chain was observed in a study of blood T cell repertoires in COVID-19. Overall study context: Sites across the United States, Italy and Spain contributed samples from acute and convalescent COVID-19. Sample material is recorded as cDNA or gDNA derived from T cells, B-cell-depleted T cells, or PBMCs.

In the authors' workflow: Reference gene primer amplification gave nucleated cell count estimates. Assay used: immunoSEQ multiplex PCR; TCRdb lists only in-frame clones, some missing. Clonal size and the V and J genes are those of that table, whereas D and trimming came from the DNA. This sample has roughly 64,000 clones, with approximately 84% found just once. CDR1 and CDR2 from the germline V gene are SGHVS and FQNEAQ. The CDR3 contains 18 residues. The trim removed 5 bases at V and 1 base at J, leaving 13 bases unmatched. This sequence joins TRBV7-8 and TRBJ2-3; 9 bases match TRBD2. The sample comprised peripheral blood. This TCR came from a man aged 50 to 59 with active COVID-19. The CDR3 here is CASSTTLAGEEGTDTQYF. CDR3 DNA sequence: TGTGCCAGCAGCACTACATTAGCGGGAGAAGAGGGCACAGATACGCAGTATTTT.